The next 3 T cell receptor beta chains were all read from a single sample in a study of beta chain features in type 1 diabetes. Expressed TCRB transcripts got sequenced, as all isolated RNA was reverse transcribed. TCRdb's table, derived via immunoSEQ multiplex PCR, lists solely in-frame clones and lacks some. The table has 390,000 or so clones, more than 11% seen once. Sequenced sample: naive CD4+ T cells from blood. The receptors come from a man aged 25 to 40 in good health.

There are a few counts of this clone. V and J are TRBV5-4 and TRBJ2-7, with D unresolved. Germline V CDR1 and CDR2: SGHNT, YYREEE (reference sequence). The CDR3 consists of 13 residues. V gave up 1 base and J gave up 4 bases, with 9 bases separating them. The chain's CDR3 is CASSLSTGYEQYV. The CDR3 nucleotides are TGTGCCAGCAGCTTGTCTACCGGTTACGAGCAGTACGTC.

This clone occurred a few times. This rearrangement joins TRBV4-3 to TRBJ2-1; 13 nucleotides agree with TRBD2. From germline, CDR1 is LGHNA and CDR2 YSLEER. V was clipped by 4 bases and J by 8 bases; unmatched bases: 5. The CDR3 is made up of 15 amino acids. The CDR3 DNA reads as TGCGCCAGCAGCCCACTAGCGGGGGGGCGCGATGAGCAGTTCTTC. Translation: CASSPLAGGRDEQFF.

This clone showed up just a few times. The rearrangement links TRBV5-1 to TRBJ2-2; D is undetermined. The V end lost 0 bases, the J end lost 0 bases, and 3 bases lay between the germline ends. CDR1 is SGHRS and CDR2 is YFSETQ in the germline V gene. The CDR3 is 14 residues long. In DNA form, the CDR3 reads TGCGCCAGCAGCTTGGGGCCGAACACCGGGGAGCTGTTTTTT. Its translation is CASSLGPNTGELFF.